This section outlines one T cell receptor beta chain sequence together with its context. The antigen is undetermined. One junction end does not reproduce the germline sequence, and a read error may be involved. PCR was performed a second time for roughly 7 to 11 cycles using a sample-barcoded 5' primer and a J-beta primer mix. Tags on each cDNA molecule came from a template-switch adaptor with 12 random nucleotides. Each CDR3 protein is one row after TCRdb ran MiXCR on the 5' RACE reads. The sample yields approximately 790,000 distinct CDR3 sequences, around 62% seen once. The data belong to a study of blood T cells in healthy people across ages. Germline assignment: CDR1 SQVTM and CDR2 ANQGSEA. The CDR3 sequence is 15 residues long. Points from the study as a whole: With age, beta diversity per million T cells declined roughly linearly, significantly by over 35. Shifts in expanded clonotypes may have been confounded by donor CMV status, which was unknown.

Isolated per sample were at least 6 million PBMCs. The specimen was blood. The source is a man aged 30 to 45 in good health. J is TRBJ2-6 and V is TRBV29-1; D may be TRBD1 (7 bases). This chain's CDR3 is CSVDLQGTGANILTF. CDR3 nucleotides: TGCAGCGTCGACCTACAGGGGACTGGGGCCAACATCCTGACTTTC. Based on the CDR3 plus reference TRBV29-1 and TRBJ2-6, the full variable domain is SAVISQKPSRDICQRGTSLTIQCQVDSQVTMMFWYRQQPGQSLTLIATANQGSEATYESGFVIDKFPISRPNLTFSTLTVSNMSPEDSSIYLCSVDLQGTGANILTFGAGSRLTVL.